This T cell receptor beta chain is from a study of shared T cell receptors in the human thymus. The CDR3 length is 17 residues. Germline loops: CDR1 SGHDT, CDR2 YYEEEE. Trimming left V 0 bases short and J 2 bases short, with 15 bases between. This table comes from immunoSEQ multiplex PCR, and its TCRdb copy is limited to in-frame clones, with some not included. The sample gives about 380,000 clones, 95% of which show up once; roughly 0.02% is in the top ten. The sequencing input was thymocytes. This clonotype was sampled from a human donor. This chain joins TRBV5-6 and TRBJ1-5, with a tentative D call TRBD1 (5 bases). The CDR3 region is CASSLGTTRKGNQPQHF. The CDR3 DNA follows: TGTGCCAGCAGCTTGGGGACAACGCGGAAGGGCAATCAGCCCCAGCATTTT.